A single sample gave rise to the 4 T cell receptor beta chains below, sequenced in a study of cytomegalovirus exposure and HLA in healthy donors. With 60 Vbeta and 13 Jbeta primers, the PCR was carried out. The protocol was immunoSEQ multiplex PCR, while the TCRdb copy is restricted to in-frame clones and leaves out a portion. Found here are 150,000 to 200,000 clones, 60% to 80% of them singletons; the top ten hold 11% to 15%. Specimen: PBMCs. These receptors were collected from a middle-aged man in good health and CMV-seropositive.

To note about this clone: It differs at one base from a far larger clone, so likely a read error. Other DNA sequences in this sample translate to the same CDR3. The rearrangement links TRBV21-1 to TRBJ2-7; the tabulated D call, TRBD2, remains unverified against the DNA. TRBV21-1 is given as a pseudogene. CDR3 length: 16 residues. The CDR3 sequence is CASSENSSGGTYEQYF. In nucleotides, the CDR3 is TGTGCCAGCAGCGAAAACAGTAGCGGGGGCACCTACGAGCAATACTTC.

This clone was counted only a few times. CDR3 amino acids: CASSLANRGYGYTF. For the CDR3, the DNA is TGTGCCAGCAGCTTAGCGAACAGGGGCTATGGCTACACCTTC. The V and J genes are TRBV13 and TRBJ1-2; 7 bases match TRBD1. Germline CDR1 reads PRHDT; CDR2 reads FYEKMQ (reference sequence). With V trimmed by 1 base and J by 4 bases, 3 bases remained unmatched. This CDR3 has 14 residues.

The chain uses TRBV7-9 and TRBJ2-3; 8 bases fit TRBD1. Trimming at V came to 5 bases and at J to 2 bases, leaving 9 bases not matched to a gene. In germline, CDR1 is SEHNR, CDR2 FQNEAQ (reference sequence). The CDR3 contains 16 residues. The chain's CDR3 is CASSPTGAQFTDTQYF. The CDR3 DNA reads as TGTGCCAGCAGCCCGACAGGGGCCCAGTTCACAGATACGCAGTATTTT.

This clone was seen just once. The chain combines TRBV7-3 with TRBJ2-2, with TRBD1 identical over 7 bases. This CDR3 spans 15 amino acids. CDR1 SGHTA and CDR2 FQGTGA come from the germline V gene. Germline trimming cut 5 bases from V and 3 bases from J; bases unmatched to any gene: 6. CDR3 residues: CASSTNRGDTGELFF. As DNA, the CDR3 is TGTGCCAGCAGCACCAACAGGGGAGACACCGGGGAGCTGTTTTTT.